What follows describes a single T cell receptor beta chain. The CDR3 runs to 15 residues. Trimming removed 4 bases at V and 3 bases at J, with 16 bases between. Germline loops: CDR1 SGHRS, CDR2 YFSETQ. The source of the sample is a study of blood T cell repertoires in COVID-19. Study-wide background: The United States, Italy and Spain provided the acute and convalescent COVID-19 samples. PBMCs, B-cell-depleted T cells, or T cells were the source of the cDNA or gDNA that made up the material.

In the source study's methods: Using reference gene primer amplification, nucleated cell counts were estimated. Repertoires were generated with immunoSEQ multiplex PCR, while TCRdb's copy carries only in-frame clones and drops some. The V and J calls and clone size are taken from that table; D and trimming were inferred from the DNA. Of about 130,000 clones detected, 79% appear once; the ten largest clones hold 30% to 45%. The chain carries TRBV5-1 and TRBJ1-1, with D possibly matching TRBD1 (6 bases). This TCR came from a man aged 40-49 years with active or convalescent COVID-19. Sequencing was done on a sample of peripheral blood. Written as DNA, the CDR3 is TGCGCCAGCAGCCCCCTACAGGGTGATTACACTGAAGCTTTCTTT. Protein sequence: CASSPLQGDYTEAFF.